This TCR beta chain originates from a study of T cell responses to AZD1222 COVID-19 vaccine (dated by TCRdb to the early 2020s). Study-wide context: A total of around 240 trial participants underwent TCR sequencing, of whom roughly 210 received two doses of AZD1222 and approximately 25 received two doses of the MenACWY control vaccine. Enrollment into the trials was organized by age into subgroups of 18-55, 56-69 and 70-plus years, and those subgroups contained approximately 160, 26 and 62 TCR-sequenced participants, respectively. Overall study outcomes, separate from this receptor: Because no day 14 peak-response samples were available, repertoires were characterized only after the peak T cell response. In the small 56-69-year group, the increase in depth fell short of significance, most likely because of low power. Most participants were white British and females outnumbered males, and the authors suggested that clonal diversity may have been underestimated. After two AZD1222 doses, spike-specific TCR breadth and depth were significantly higher than at day 0 and than in MenACWY recipients. Reportedly, close to half of the unique spike-specific TCRs recognized epitopes lying outside the regions that are mutated in the B.1.351 and B.1.1.7 variants. Conclusions about previously exposed vaccinees are limited, since just a handful of AZD1222 recipients were seropositive for SARS-CoV-2 at baseline. Vaccine-associated CD4 TCRs spanned the whole spike protein, with dominant responses in regions 160-218 and 743-854.

The germline V gene specifies MDHEN as CDR1 and SYDVKM as CDR2. Reading from cysteine to phenylalanine, the CDR3 counts 13 amino acids. The entry retains the CDR3 DNA only, 39 bases that are in frame from base 1. Relative to germline, V is 8 bases shorter and J is 0 bases shorter, with 11 bases between their ends. The CDR3 regions of human TCRbeta chains were subjected to immunosequencing. The study's own analysis went as follows. Repertoire TCRs were matched against a reference library of SARS-CoV-2-specific TCRs generated with the MIRA antigen-specificity platform. Breadth was defined as the fraction of unique TCRs that were SARS-CoV-2-associated. Depth was defined as the fraction of total T cells that were SARS-CoV-2-associated. Using the MIRA data, each spike-specific TCR was mapped to the spike region that the TCR reacts to and placed in a CD4 or CD8 class. Log10-transformed breadth and depth values were compared by one-way ANOVA with Sidak's multiple comparisons tests. Here the immuneACCESS table is served through TCRdb, limited to in-frame sequences with V and J called. Missing clones are a known gap in these copies; in checked studies unresolved V genes cover under half, and the rest lacks a known reason. V and J calls and clone size are those listed in that table; D and trimming were worked out from the DNA. The sample yields some 190,000 clones; about 90% were counted once. The ten largest clones add up to approximately 1.8% of the sample.

The sample holds one count of this clone. This receptor's antigen is unknown. Within one base of it there is no much larger clone, and no base qualities were kept. The sample's time point label, in plain terms: about 28 days (+/-7) after the second vaccine dose. AZD1222 recipients with second doses at about 4 weeks or about 12 weeks were pooled, because spike-specific TCR depth and breadth did not differ between schedules. Vaccinee samples were obtained from the UK trials COV001 and COV002, which included a single-blind randomized controlled phase 2/3 trial of AZD1222 (ChAdOx1 nCoV-19) in healthy adults. Trial participant PBMC samples were collected at day 0 and day 28 after the second dose for TCRbeta chain sequencing.

The receptor chain draws on TRBV28 and TRBJ2-7; TRBD1 could be the D gene, as 5 bases match. The source was peripheral blood, collected 28 days after the second AZD1222 dose. The receptor was isolated from an adult who received the AZD1222 COVID-19 vaccine. The CDR3 reads CASLDRISYEQYF. The base sequence is TGTGCCAGCCTAGACAGAATCTCCTACGAGCAGTACTTC.